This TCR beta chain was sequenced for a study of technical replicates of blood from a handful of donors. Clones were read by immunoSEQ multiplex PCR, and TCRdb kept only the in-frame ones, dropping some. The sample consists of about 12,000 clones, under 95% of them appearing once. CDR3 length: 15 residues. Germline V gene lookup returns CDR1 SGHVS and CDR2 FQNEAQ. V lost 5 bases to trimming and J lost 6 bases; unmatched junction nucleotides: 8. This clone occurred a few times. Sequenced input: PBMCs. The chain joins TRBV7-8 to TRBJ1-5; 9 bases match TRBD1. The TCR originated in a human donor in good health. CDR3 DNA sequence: TGTGCCAGCAGCGCAAACAGGGGGCCCAGTCAGCCCCAGCATTTT. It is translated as CASSANRGPSQPQHF. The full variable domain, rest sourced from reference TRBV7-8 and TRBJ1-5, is GAGVSQSPRYKVAKRGQDVALRCDPISGHVSLFWYQQALGQGPEFLTYFQNEAQLDKSGLPSDRFFAERPEGSVSTLKIQRTQQEDSAVYLCASSANRGPSQPQHFGDGTRLSIL.